This entry describes one TCR beta chain. A multiplex PCR was run with 60 Vbeta primers and 13 Jbeta primers. Clones were sequenced by immunoSEQ multiplex PCR, and TCRdb holds only the in-frame ones, with some missing. Among 180,000 or so clones listed, under 85% were seen once. The data are from a study of cytomegalovirus exposure and HLA in healthy donors. Germline-derived CDR1 and CDR2 are SGHRS and YFSETQ. V lost 6 bases and J lost 3; bases outside the gene matches: 2. The CDR3 runs to 13 residues. The chain links TRBV5-1 to TRBJ2-2, with TRBD1 matching 7 bases. Sequenced sample: PBMCs. This receptor was taken from a human donor in good health. The CDR3 DNA sequence: TGCGCCAGCACAACAGGGGACACCGGGGAGCTGTTTTTT. Protein: CASTTGDTGELFF.